This entry lists 22 T cell receptor beta chains sequenced from one sample in a study of CD4+ T cells in melanoma. The method was immunoSEQ multiplex PCR; TCRdb's version includes in-frame clones alone and lacks a portion of them. The data hold roughly 9,900 clones, with 55% to 75% observed a single time. The specimen sequenced was cells from a culture (not recorded whether cultured in vitro). These receptors were collected from a human donor with melanoma.

The J gene is TRBJ1-1, the V gene TRBV5-8; unclear D gene. Germline V gives CDR1 SGHTS, CDR2 YDEGEE. V was clipped by 6 bases and J by 5 bases, with 8 bases between them. There are 11 residues in the CDR3. The CDR3 protein is CASKRRTEAFF. The CDR3 coding sequence is TGTGCCAGCAAAAGGAGGACTGAAGCTTTCTTT. Based on the CDR3 plus reference TRBV5-8 and TRBJ1-1, the full variable domain is EAGVTQSPTHLIKTRGQQATLRCSPISGHTSVYWYQQALGLGLQFLLWYDEGEERNRGNFPPRFSGRQFPNYSSELNVNALELEDSALYLCASKRRTEAFFGQGTRLTVV.

V gene TRBV5-1 combines with J gene TRBJ1-5; a possible D gene is TRBD1 (5 bases). CDR1 and CDR2 from the germline V gene are SGHRS and YFSETQ. This CDR3 comprises 18 residues. V lost 4 bases, J lost 1 base, and 21 bases lay in between. CDR3 in amino acids: CASSPGPEAASSNQPQHF. The DNA for the CDR3 is TGCGCCAGCAGCCCGGGACCCGAAGCCGCTAGCAGCAATCAGCCCCAGCATTTT.

The V call is TRBV6-5, the J call TRBJ2-7, with 9 nucleotides matching TRBD2. The J segment lost 3 bases and the V segment lost 5 bases, leaving 8 bases of the junction unmatched. Germline V gene data show CDR1 as MNHEY and CDR2 as SVGAGI. The CDR3 runs to 15 residues. The CDR3 region has the DNA TGTGCCAGCAGTCCAAGCGGGGGGCACATCTACGAGCAGTACTTC. The encoded protein is CASSPSGGHIYEQYF.

This clone was seen only once. The rearrangement links TRBV7-9 to TRBJ1-4; perhaps TRBD1 as D (5 bases). V was trimmed by 8 bases and J by 3 bases, leaving 10 bases between them. CDR1 is SEHNR and CDR2 is FQNEAQ in the germline V gene (reference sequence). The CDR3 loop spans 13 amino acids. The CDR3 region is CASAGGANEKLFF. The CDR3 coding sequence is TGTGCCAGCGCCGGGGGGGCTAATGAAAAACTGTTTTTT.

The chain uses TRBV4-1 and TRBJ1-5; D possibly corresponds to TRBD1 (5 bases). The V and J ends lost 0 bases and 4 bases respectively, with 13 bases between them. CDR3 length equals 16 residues. CDR1 is MGHRA, CDR2 YSYEKL, per germline. The CDR3 here is CASSQDLLGANQPQHF. The CDR3 DNA is TGCGCCAGCAGCCAAGATCTCCTAGGGGCTAATCAGCCCCAGCATTTT.

This chain connects TRBV10-3 to TRBJ1-5; tentative D call: TRBD1 (5 bases). In germline, CDR1 is ENHRY, CDR2 SYGVKD. V was cut by 6 bases and J by 5 bases, with 20 bases left in between. The CDR3 runs 16 residues. The CDR3 loop is CAISNFKGYGDQPQHF. In DNA form, the CDR3 reads TGTGCCATCAGCAACTTCAAGGGGTACGGGGATCAGCCCCAGCATTTT.

The chain employs TRBV11-1 and TRBJ2-2; D might be TRBD1 or TRBD2, each matching 6 bases. The CDR3 spans 16 residues. V was pared by 1 base and J by 2 bases, with 11 bases between. CDR1 SGHAT and CDR2 FQDESV come from the germline V gene (reference sequence). The CDR3 is CASSLEWGANTGELFF. The CDR3 DNA is TGTGCCAGCAGCTTAGAATGGGGGGCCAACACCGGGGAGCTGTTTTTT.

The V call is TRBV7-3, the J call TRBJ2-1; either TRBD1 or TRBD2 may supply D (5 bases each). V was pared by 5 bases and J by 7 bases, with 21 bases between. This CDR3 has 16 amino acids. Germline values: CDR1 SGHTA, CDR2 FQGTGA. CDR3 DNA: TGTGCCAGCAGCCCAGGCCGGGACCGACCCTTGAATGAGCAGTTCTTC. Amino acid sequence: CASSPGRDRPLNEQFF.

This chain links TRBV5-1 with TRBJ2-1; tentatively, D is TRBD2 (7 bases). Germline CDR1 SGHRS, CDR2 YFSETQ. The CDR3 extends over 14 amino acids. The V and J ends lost 0 bases and 10 bases respectively, with 14 bases between them. CDR3 coding DNA: TGCGCCAGCAGCTTGGGGGGGGGCAGCAAGGAGCAGTTCTTC. It yields the protein CASSLGGGSKEQFF. The full variable domain, with the rest looked up from reference TRBV5-1 and TRBJ2-1, is KAGVTQTPRYLIKTRGQQVTLSCSPISGHRSVSWYQQTPGQGLQFLFEYFSETQRNKGNFPGRFSGRQFSNSRSEMNVSTLELGDSALYLCASSLGGGSKEQFFGPGTRLTVL.

V gene TRBV5-6 combines with J gene TRBJ1-4; D possibly corresponds to TRBD1 (5 bases). From germline, CDR1 is SGHDT and CDR2 YYEEEE. The CDR3 is 16 amino acids. Trimming cost V 0 bases and J 4 bases, with 13 bases left between them. DNA of the CDR3: TGTGCCAGCAGCTTGGCGGGGGACCTACATAATGAAAAACTGTTTTTT. It yields the protein CASSLAGDLHNEKLFF. The full variable domain, in which reference TRBV5-6 and TRBJ1-4 provide the parts outside the CDR3, is DAGVTQSPTHLIKTRGQQVTLRCSPKSGHDTVSWYQQALGQGPQFIFQYYEEEERQRGNFPDRFSGHQFPNYSSELNVNALLLGDSALYLCASSLAGDLHNEKLFFGSGTQLSVL.

V gene TRBV5-1 combines with J gene TRBJ2-5; D call uncertain. This CDR3 spans 14 amino acids. Germline V gives CDR1 SGHRS, CDR2 YFSETQ. V lost 2 bases and J lost 3, with 11 bases in between. The CDR3 sequence: CASSFFSLEETQYF. CDR3 in DNA: TGCGCCAGCAGCTTTTTCTCATTAGAAGAGACCCAGTACTTC.

The chain recombines TRBV11-2 with TRBJ1-2; no clear D. CDR1 and CDR2 (germline): SGHAT, FQNNGV. This CDR3 contains 13 residues. With 4 bases removed from V and 7 bases from J, the gap between germline ends came to 13 bases. CDR3 residues: CASSSSSRSGYTF. CDR3 coding DNA: TGTGCCAGCAGCTCATCTTCCCGGAGTGGCTACACCTTC.

This chain links TRBV2 with TRBJ2-5; the D is unclear. With 4 bases removed from V and 2 bases from J, the gap between germline ends came to 11 bases. The CDR3 length is 14 residues. Germline V gives CDR1 SNHLY, CDR2 FYNNEI. CDR3 in amino acids: CASSASHTQETQYF. In nucleotides, the CDR3 is TGTGCCAGCAGTGCGTCCCACACGCAAGAGACCCAGTACTTC.

The chain joins TRBV5-6 to TRBJ1-2, with D perhaps TRBD1 (5 bases). Germline V gene data show CDR1 as SGHDT and CDR2 as YYEEEE. V was trimmed by 5 bases and J by 3 bases, leaving 14 bases between them. This CDR3 contains 14 residues. The CDR3 protein is CASSLTGTDYGYTF. The CDR3 DNA follows: TGTGCCAGCAGTTTGACCGGGACGGACTATGGCTACACCTTC. The entire variable domain, with the rest obtained from reference TRBV5-6 and TRBJ1-2, is as follows: DAGVTQSPTHLIKTRGQQVTLRCSPKSGHDTVSWYQQALGQGPQFIFQYYEEEERQRGNFPDRFSGHQFPNYSSELNVNALLLGDSALYLCASSLTGTDYGYTFGSGTRLTVV.

A few counts support this clone. This chain connects TRBV6-5 to TRBJ1-1; D gene ambiguous. In germline, CDR1 is MNHEY, CDR2 SVGAGI. CDR3 length equals 14 residues. V was cut by 6 bases and J by 2 bases, with 13 bases left in between. The CDR3 DNA follows: TGTGCCAGCAGCTCCTGGACGGTAAACACTGAAGCTTTCTTT. It specifies CASSSWTVNTEAFF.

In its sample, this clone was seen a few times. The chain joins TRBV14 to TRBJ1-2, with D possibly being TRBD1 (5 bases). V was cut by 3 bases and J by 8 bases, with 10 bases left in between. The CDR3 contains 12 residues. CDR1 is SGHDN and CDR2 is FVKESK in the germline V gene. The CDR3 region has the DNA TGTGCCAGCAGCCAGACAGCCAACGGCTACACCTTC. Its protein is CASSQTANGYTF.

The chain carries TRBV27 and TRBJ2-7; 8 nucleotides match TRBD2. The germline CDR1 and CDR2 sequences are MNHEY and SMNVEV (reference sequence). V was pared by 6 bases and J by 2 bases, with 6 bases of the junction left unmatched. The CDR3 has 14 amino acids. The CDR3 is CASRNSGEPYEQYF. The CDR3 DNA sequence: TGTGCCAGCAGAAATAGCGGGGAACCCTACGAGCAGTACTTC.

The chain recombines TRBV7-2 with TRBJ1-2, with D possibly matching TRBD1 (5 bases). In germline, CDR1 is SGHTA, CDR2 FQGNSA. The ends were cut back, 4 bases at V and 3 bases at J, with 15 bases in the middle. The CDR3 runs to 15 residues. The chain's CDR3 is CASSSYRSRDYGYTF. The CDR3 nucleotides are TGTGCCAGCAGCTCATACAGGTCCCGAGACTATGGCTACACCTTC.

The rearrangement links TRBV7-8 to TRBJ2-3, with a weak D call TRBD2 (6 bases). V was clipped by 4 bases and J by 3 bases, with 17 bases between them. CDR1 is SGHVS and CDR2 is FQNEAQ in the germline V gene. CDR3 length: 16 residues. The CDR3 bases are TGTGCCAGCAGCTCTACTACAGGCGCGGGGACAGATACGCAGTATTTT. Its translation: CASSSTTGAGTDTQYF. Looking up the rest from reference TRBV7-8 and TRBJ2-3 gives the full variable domain: GAGVSQSPRYKVAKRGQDVALRCDPISGHVSLFWYQQALGQGPEFLTYFQNEAQLDKSGLPSDRFFAERPEGSVSTLKIQRTQQEDSAVYLCASSSTTGAGTDTQYFGPGTRLTVL.

On this clone itself: Distinct nucleotide sequences in the sample also encode this CDR3. V gene TRBV5-4 combines with J gene TRBJ2-3; 8 nucleotides match TRBD2. The V and J ends lost 4 bases and 0 bases, in that order; junction bases with no gene match: 7. This CDR3 comprises 16 residues. Per the germline V gene, CDR1 is SGHNT and CDR2 is YYREEE (reference sequence). The CDR3 sequence: CASSLGAGVSTDTQYF. DNA for the CDR3: TGTGCCAGCAGCCTCGGAGCGGGGGTCAGCACAGATACGCAGTATTTT.

The CDR3 spells CASNWGQGTDTQYF. In nucleotides, the CDR3 is TGTGCCAGCAATTGGGGACAGGGGACAGATACGCAGTATTTT. The chain uses TRBV2 and TRBJ2-3; 10 bases agree with TRBD1. The length of the CDR3 is 14 residues. V shed 7 bases, J shed 3 bases, and the junction held 4 bases outside the gene matches. Germline values: CDR1 SNHLY, CDR2 FYNNEI. Full variable domain (missing parts from reference TRBV2 and TRBJ2-3): EPEVTQTPSHQVTQMGQEVILRCVPISNHLYFYWYRQILGQKVEFLVSFYNNEISEKSEIFDDQFSVERPDGSNFTLKIRSTKLEDSAMYFCASNWGQGTDTQYFGPGTRLTVL.

The chain combines TRBV4-1 with TRBJ1-2; D gene unclear. This CDR3 has 15 residues. Germline V lookup: CDR1 MGHRA, CDR2 YSYEKL. V lost 0 bases and J lost 2, with 10 bases in between. The CDR3 sequence is CASSQDTQRNYGYTF. As DNA, the CDR3 is TGCGCCAGCAGCCAAGACACACAGAGAAACTATGGCTACACCTTC.